This entry lists 6 T cell receptor beta chains sequenced from one sample in a study of T cells after posttransplantation cyclophosphamide (TCRdb year 2016). Receptor libraries were prepared by the immunoSEQ multiplex PCR assay. TCRdb re-hosts the immuneACCESS table, in-frame sequences only. Its copies lack some clones; in the studies checked, an unresolved V gene accounts for under half of them, and the cause for the rest is not known. This sample is represented by 20,000 to 25,000 clones, with no singletons among them. The ten largest make up about 2% of the sample. Explained via the paper, the treatment or condition label denotes: high-dose cyclophosphamide on days +3 and +4 as single-agent GVHD prophylaxis. Patients in the PTCy group got busulfan and fludarabine conditioning, a marrow graft from a related or unrelated donor, and cyclophosphamide on days +3 and +4. Sequencing was performed on PBMCs, taken after allogeneic stem cell transplant with posttransplant cyclophosphamide. The receptors here all came from a male patient aged 18 to 35 who received an allogeneic stem cell transplant from a related donor, was CMV-positive, and had no GVHD. In patients who had a transplant, some T cells may come from the graft donor.

In this sample, this clone is medium-sized. This chain joins TRBV11-2 and TRBJ1-1; 7 bases fit TRBD1. Germline V gives CDR1 SGHAT, CDR2 FQNNGV. The CDR3 is 13 amino acids. V lost 1 base and J lost 7; bases outside the gene matches: 3. CDR3 sequence: CASSLGQGGEAFF. CDR3 in DNA: TGTGCCAGCAGCTTAGGACAGGGCGGTGAAGCTTTCTTT. The full variable domain, in which reference TRBV11-2 and TRBJ1-1 provide the parts outside the CDR3, is EAGVAQSPRYKIIEKRQSVAFWCNPISGHATLYWYQQILGQGPKLLIQFQNNGVVDDSQLPKDRFSAERLKGVDSTLKIQPAKLEDSAVYLCASSLGQGGEAFFGQGTRLTVV.

This clone was detected many times. The chain uses TRBV28 and TRBJ1-1, with D possibly TRBD1 on 5 matching bases. Trimming removed 3 bases at V and 10 bases at J, with 15 bases between. Germline loops: CDR1 MDHEN, CDR2 SYDVKM. The CDR3 spans 13 residues. The CDR3, as DNA: TGTGCCAGCAGTTTGTCAGCGGGGAGGGGAGCTTTCTTT. This encodes CASSLSAGRGAFF.

This clone was counted at least ten times. CDR3 region: CASSLTRDRGFYEQYF. The CDR3 DNA is TGCGCCAGCAGCCTGACCCGGGACAGGGGTTTCTACGAGCAGTACTTC. The chain uses TRBV4-1 and TRBJ2-7; 10 bases agree with TRBD1. Germline V gene sequence: CDR1 MGHRA, CDR2 YSYEKL. J gave up 3 bases and V 4 bases, and 9 bases lay outside the gene matches. This CDR3 has 16 residues.

This clone was counted ten times or more. The rearrangement joins TRBV30 to TRBJ2-1; the D gene is possibly TRBD2 (6 bases). Germline lookup yields CDR1 GTSNPN and CDR2 SVGIG (reference sequence). The CDR3 covers 16 residues. V was trimmed by 0 bases and J by 4 bases, leaving 16 bases between them. CDR3 DNA: TGTGCCTGGAGTGTAGTGGTGCGCGGGGTGTACAATGAGCAGTTCTTC. This encodes CAWSVVVRGVYNEQFF.

A remark on this clone: The germline gene is not matched at one end of the junction; a read error may be the cause. CDR3 amino acids: CVTSRDPLSNQPQHF. CDR3 coding DNA: TGTGTCACCAGCAGAGATCCCCTTAGCAATCAGCCCCAGCATTTT. The V and J genes are TRBV15 and TRBJ1-5; D not resolved. The CDR3 contains 15 residues. Germline assignment: CDR1 LNHNV and CDR2 YYDKDF (reference sequence).

This clone was seen at least ten times. The V gene is TRBV29-1, the J gene TRBJ2-2; 9 bases line up with TRBD1. The V and J ends lost 6 bases and 4 bases, in that order; junction bases with no gene match: 6. The CDR3 spans 14 residues. Per germline, CDR1 SQVTM and CDR2 ANQGSEA. The CDR3 here is CSVEQGAGTGELFF. CDR3 sequence (DNA): TGCAGCGTGGAACAGGGGGCGGGCACCGGGGAGCTGTTTTTT.